These 5 T cell receptor beta chains were sequenced from one sample in a study of tissue T cells after allogeneic stem cell transplantation. Specified time point: mouse harvest day 7 after allogeneic transplant. Mouse grafts combined 10^7 T-cell-depleted bone marrow cells with 10^6 splenic CD5+ T cells. Some clones are missing from TCRdb's copy, which holds only in-frame ones; the method was immunoSEQ multiplex PCR. The sample lists roughly 6,600 clones, 45% to 55% seen once, with over 7% in the top ten. The sequencing input was lymph node tissue. The receptors shown here come from a female BALB/c mouse given C57BL/6 T cells with graft-versus-host disease after an allogeneic hematopoietic cell transplant.

This clone was observed once. Gene names are mouse gene names. The read gets to within 1 residue of the CDR3 end, and the germline J gene fills in the rest. The J gene is TRBJ1-1, the V gene TRBV15; possible D gene TRBD1, 5 bases. V lost 3 bases, J lost 1 base, and 6 bases lay in between. The length of the CDR3 is 13 residues. CDR1 SGHND and CDR2 FRSKSL come from the germline V gene. The CDR3 reads CASSLTVNTEVFF. The sequenced part of the CDR3 DNA is TGTGCCAGCAGTTTGACAGTAAACACAGAAGTCTTC.

As regards this clone: The gene names here belong to mouse. The sequenced CDR3 bases are TGTGCCAGCGGTGATGCAGGCTGGGGGGGAGCTGAGCAGTTC. Amino acid sequence: CASGDAGWGGAEQF. The full CDR3 protein reads CASGDAGWGGAEQFF. The V gene is TRBV13-2, the J gene TRBJ2-1; TRBD2 matches at 9 bases. The missing CDR3 end, 1 residue past where the read stops, is filled in from the germline J gene. Trimming removed 0 bases from V and 7 bases from J; junction bases left unmatched: 5. This CDR3 contains 15 residues. Germline V gives CDR1 NNHNN, CDR2 SYGAGS (reference sequence).

This clone showed up just once. These gene names are mouse names. The read ends 1 residue early relative to the CDR3; the germline J gene fills the gap. This CDR3 is also generated by other DNA sequences in the sample. The gene calls are TRBV26 and TRBJ1-1; 8 positions match TRBD1. V was pared by 4 bases and J by 0 bases, with 1 base of the junction left unmatched. The CDR3 consists of 14 residues. Per germline, CDR1 KGHPV and CDR2 FQNQEV (reference sequence). CDR3 sequence: CASSPGQANTEVFF. The CDR3 DNA, read in part, is TGTGCCAGCAGTCCGGGACAGGCAAACACAGAAGTCTTC.

On this clone itself: The gene names here belong to mouse. The sequenced fragment ends 1 residue before the CDR3 boundary, so the rest is inferred from the germline J gene. The chain carries TRBV5 and TRBJ2-3; D is unresolved. Germline V gives CDR1 LGHNA, CDR2 YNLKQL (reference sequence). The CDR3 runs to 13 residues. Trimming cost V 5 bases and J 0 bases, with 6 bases left between them. The CDR3 sequence is CASSTASAETLYF. Partial CDR3 DNA: TGTGCCAGCAGCACAGCTAGTGCAGAAACGCTGTAT.

About this clone: The gene symbols are mouse symbols. The read gets to within 1 residue of the CDR3 end, and the germline J gene fills in the rest. V is TRBV16 and J is TRBJ2-1, with 7 bases identical to TRBD2. This CDR3 has 15 residues. CDR1 SGHSA and CDR2 FRNQAP come from the germline V gene. V was pared by 0 bases and J by 4 bases, with 3 bases of the junction left unmatched. The covered CDR3 bases are TGTGCAAGCAGCTTAGATGTGGGGGGTTATGCTGAGCAGTTC. This codes for CASSLDVGGYAEQF. In full, the CDR3 is CASSLDVGGYAEQFF.